Presented here are 18 T cell receptor beta chains from one specimen sequenced in a study of cytomegalovirus exposure and HLA in healthy donors. The primer mix had 60 Vbeta and 13 Jbeta primers. Sequenced by immunoSEQ multiplex PCR; TCRdb stores in-frame clones only, minus some. The repertoire includes 100,000 or so clones, 75% to 85% of them detected once, and roughly 6.1% sits in the top ten. What was sequenced was PBMCs. These receptors came from a man between 18 and 29 years old in good health and CMV-seronegative.

The chain is built from TRBV6-6 and TRBJ1-2, with 7 bases aligning to TRBD1. V trimming: 5 bases; J trimming: 4 bases; junction bases outside the gene matches: 7. The CDR3 length is 14 residues. CDR1 is MNHNY and CDR2 is SVGAGI in the germline V gene (reference sequence). CDR3: CASSVGTAGYGYTF. CDR3 DNA: TGTGCCAGCAGTGTAGGGACAGCCGGCTATGGCTACACCTTC.

The gene calls are TRBV12-2 and TRBJ2-7; the table's D call, TRBD2, was not checked against the DNA. TRBV12-2 is reported as a pseudogene. This CDR3 has 15 residues. DNA of the CDR3: TGTGCAAGTCGCACCCCCACTAGTGAGAGCTACGAGCAGTACTTC. Translation gives CASRTPTSESYEQYF.

The J gene is TRBJ2-1, the V gene TRBV27; 13 bases align to TRBD2. The germline V gene encodes CDR1 MNHEY and CDR2 SMNVEV (reference sequence). The CDR3 is 18 amino acids. The junction had 14 bases not matched to a gene; V was cut back by 5 bases and J by 7 bases. CDR3 DNA sequence: TGTGCCAGCAGTCCCAGTACCCCGACTAGCGGGAGGACAAATGAGCAGTTCTTC. Its protein is CASSPSTPTSGRTNEQFF.

This chain joins TRBV4-1 and TRBJ2-2; D is perhaps TRBD2 (5 bases). Germline V CDR1 and CDR2: MGHRA, YSYEKL. The CDR3 length is 19 residues. V gave up 4 bases and J gave up 0 bases, with 21 bases separating them. As DNA, the CDR3 is TGCGCCAGCAGCCGCGGTGATCCAGCGGAGGCATCGAACACCGGGGAGCTGTTTTTT. Translated: CASSRGDPAEASNTGELFF.

The chain combines TRBV4-2 with TRBJ2-1, with 9 bases that match TRBD2. Germline CDR1 reads LGHNA; CDR2 reads YNFKEQ. The CDR3 length is 18 residues. The junction had 16 bases not matched to a gene; V was cut back by 1 base and J by 9 bases. The CDR3 region has the DNA TGTGCCAGCAGCCAAGGGACTAGCGTCGTAGATGGTAACTGTGAGCAGTTCTTC. Amino acid sequence: CASSQGTSVVDGNCEQFF.

The chain is built from TRBV11-2 and TRBJ1-5; no definite D call. The ends were cut back, 2 bases at V and 1 base at J, with 9 bases in the middle. Germline V gene data show CDR1 as SGHAT and CDR2 as FQNNGV. CDR3 length equals 15 residues. The CDR3 bases are TGTGCCAGCAGCTTAAGTTCCGCGAGCAATCAGCCCCAGCATTTT. This gives the protein CASSLSSASNQPQHF.

The chain carries TRBV2 and TRBJ2-4; a weak D match, TRBD2 (5 bases). Trimming left V 8 bases short and J 4 bases short, with 12 bases between. Germline V gene lookup returns CDR1 SNHLY and CDR2 FYNNEI. The CDR3 runs to 13 residues. As DNA, the CDR3 is TGTGCCAGCCGGGCTCCGGGGAAAAACATTCAGTACTTC. This gives the protein CASRAPGKNIQYF.

This chain joins TRBV19 and TRBJ2-7, with 8 bases that match TRBD1. The J segment lost 6 bases and the V segment lost 5 bases, leaving 6 bases of the junction unmatched. Germline CDR1 LNHDA, CDR2 SQIVND (reference sequence). This CDR3 comprises 13 residues. The CDR3 sequence is CASSGTGSPEQYF. As DNA, the CDR3 is TGTGCCAGTAGTGGGACAGGATCGCCCGAGCAGTACTTC.

This chain joins TRBV10-1 and TRBJ1-2; unclear D gene. V dropped 3 bases and J dropped 4 bases, with 6 bases sitting between them. The CDR3 is 12 amino acids. In germline, CDR1 is WNHNN, CDR2 SYGVQD (reference sequence). The CDR3 nucleotides read TGCGCCAGCAGTGACAGGCCCTATGGCTACACCTTC. Protein: CASSDRPYGYTF.

This clone was detected only a few times. The CDR3 coding sequence is TGTGCCAGCAGCCGCCTTGGACAGACCGTAATGAACACTGAAGCTTTCTTT. Its protein is CASSRLGQTVMNTEAFF. The rearrangement links TRBV7-2 to TRBJ1-1; D may be TRBD1 (6 bases). This CDR3 comprises 17 residues. Germline CDR1 reads SGHTA; CDR2 reads FQGNSA. V was trimmed by 5 bases and J by 0 bases, leaving 19 bases between them. The variable domain in full, with the rest retrieved from reference TRBV7-2 and TRBJ1-1, is GAGVSQSPSNKVTEKGKDVELRCDPISGHTALYWYRQSLGQGLEFLIYFQGNSAPDKSGLPSDRFSAERTGGSVSTLTIQRTQQEDSAVYLCASSRLGQTVMNTEAFFGQGTRLTVV.

The J gene is TRBJ2-3, the V gene TRBV28; 9 nucleotides line up with TRBD1. V trimming: 8 bases; J trimming: 4 bases; junction bases outside the gene matches: 13. This CDR3 has 16 amino acids. Looked up from germline, CDR1 is MDHEN and CDR2 is SYDVKM. The CDR3 loop reads CASQKPGQGQSDTQYF. The CDR3 DNA reads TGTGCCAGCCAGAAACCGGGACAGGGCCAGTCAGATACGCAGTATTTT.

This sequence joins TRBV29-1 and TRBJ2-3; no reliable D call. Germline assignment: CDR1 SQVTM and CDR2 ANQGSEA. The ends were cut back, 6 bases at V and 2 bases at J, with 18 bases in the middle. This CDR3 contains 15 residues. The DNA of the CDR3 is TGCAGCGTCGTCTCGGGTCTTTACTTCACAGATACGCAGTATTTT. It specifies CSVVSGLYFTDTQYF.

V gene TRBV11-2 combines with J gene TRBJ2-7; TRBD1 matches 9 bases. The CDR3 loop spans 15 amino acids. With V trimmed by 5 bases and J by 6 bases, 11 bases remained unmatched. CDR1 is SGHAT and CDR2 is FQNNGV in the germline V gene. CDR3 sequence: CASSDTGTGRSEQYF. The CDR3 bases are TGTGCCAGCAGCGATACCGGGACAGGGAGGTCCGAGCAGTACTTC.

This sequence joins TRBV28 and TRBJ2-1, with 8 bases lining up with TRBD2. Germline CDR1 reads MDHEN; CDR2 reads SYDVKM. The CDR3 has 15 residues. J was trimmed by 0 bases and V by 3 bases; bases with no gene match: 1. The CDR3, as DNA: TGTGCCAGCAGTTTTAGCGGGGCCTCCTACAATGAGCAGTTCTTC. It codes for CASSFSGASYNEQFF.

This clone was detected only once. This chain connects TRBV7-6 to TRBJ2-7, with 11 bases lining up with TRBD2. V was clipped by 2 bases and J by 6 bases; unmatched bases: 15. The CDR3 extends over 18 amino acids. The germline V gene encodes CDR1 SGHVS and CDR2 FNYEAQ. The CDR3 loop reads CASSLTSGSGFSLGEQYF. CDR3 nucleotide sequence: TGTGCCAGCAGCTTAACTAGCGGGAGTGGCTTCAGTTTGGGCGAGCAGTACTTC.

The V call is TRBV28, the J call TRBJ2-2; 10 nucleotides match TRBD1. The V segment lost 3 bases and the J segment 4 bases; nucleotides outside the gene matches: 5. Germline values: CDR1 MDHEN, CDR2 SYDVKM. CDR3 length: 16 residues. CDR3 sequence reads: CASSFFRDRGTGELFF. The CDR3 nucleotides read TGTGCCAGCAGTTTCTTCCGGGACAGGGGCACCGGGGAGCTGTTTTTT.

V gene TRBV6-5 combines with J gene TRBJ2-1; 13 nucleotides match TRBD2. Germline CDR1 is MNHEY and CDR2 is SVGAGI. The CDR3 is made up of 13 amino acids. V lost 9 bases to trimming and J lost 5 bases; unmatched junction nucleotides: 1. The CDR3 region is CASGTSGNNEQFF. CDR3 DNA sequence: TGTGCCAGTGGGACTAGCGGGAACAATGAGCAGTTCTTC.

The CDR3 DNA is TGTGCCAGCAGTTTTCCAGGGGCGAGGACTGAAGCTTTCTTT. As protein: CASSFPGARTEAFF. The chain couples TRBV28 to TRBJ1-1; maybe TRBD1 (6 bases). Germline values: CDR1 MDHEN, CDR2 SYDVKM. The CDR3 covers 14 residues. Trimming left V 3 bases short and J 5 bases short, with 13 bases between.